These 8 T cell receptor beta chains were all obtained from the same sample, sequenced in a study of shared clonotypes between healthy human individuals. The table came from immunoSEQ multiplex PCR; TCRdb's copy has only in-frame clones and leaves some out. The sample lists over a million clones; roughly 96% were seen once. Specimen: naive CD4+ T cells sorted from blood. The subset here: CD45RA+ positively selected. The receptors were sampled from a man aged 30 to 45 in good health.

J is TRBJ1-4 and V is TRBV7-8; D not resolved. This CDR3 has 13 amino acids. CDR1 and CDR2 from the germline V gene are SGHVS and FQNEAQ. The V end was cut by 1 base, the J end by 8 bases, with 8 bases between. The CDR3 here is CASSLGSHEKLFF. The DNA for the CDR3 is TGTGCCAGCAGCTTAGGCAGCCACGAAAAACTGTTTTTT.

CDR3 bases: TGCGCCAGCACGGGGACGTCAGGAACCTGGACCGGGGAGCTGTTTTTT. Its translation: CASTGTSGTWTGELFF. This chain connects TRBV5-1 to TRBJ2-2; D may be TRBD1 or TRBD2 (5 bases each). V was shortened by 6 bases and J by 5 bases, with 20 bases between the two germline ends. Germline loops: CDR1 SGHRS, CDR2 YFSETQ. The CDR3 extends over 16 amino acids.

In this sample, this clone turned up once. The genes are TRBV9 and TRBJ1-1, with a tentative D call TRBD1 (6 bases). Trimming removed 0 bases from V and 6 bases from J, with 6 bases in between. Germline V gene data show CDR1 as SGDLS and CDR2 as YYNGEE. This CDR3 spans 12 amino acids. In DNA form, the CDR3 reads TGTGCCAGCAGCGTAGCAGGGGCTGAAGCTTTCTTT. Amino acids: CASSVAGAEAFF.

The V and J genes are TRBV7-2 and TRBJ1-1, with a tentative D call TRBD1 (6 bases). The CDR3 is 17 amino acids. Trimming cost V 1 base and J 4 bases, with 19 bases left between them. CDR1 SGHTA and CDR2 FQGNSA come from the germline V gene. CDR3 sequence: CASSLVWGLDRSTEAFF. CDR3 bases: TGTGCCAGCAGCTTAGTATGGGGTTTAGACAGGAGCACTGAAGCTTTCTTT.

The V gene is TRBV10-1, the J gene TRBJ2-7, with TRBD2 matching 10 bases. The CDR3 covers 14 residues. V shed 4 bases and J 9 bases; nucleotides not matched to a gene: 9. Germline assignment: CDR1 WNHNN and CDR2 SYGVQD (reference sequence). The CDR3 DNA reads as TGCGCCAGCAGTGTGTCAAAGCGGGAGGGAGTGCAGTACTTC. Translation gives CASSVSKREGVQYF.

A single count supports this clone. Germline is not matched at one junction end, which may reflect a read error. The chain has TRBV9 and TRBJ1-3; D is ambiguous. Germline CDR1 SGDLS, CDR2 YYNGEE. The CDR3 extends over 12 amino acids. CDR3 in amino acids: CASSVKFNTIYF. Here the CDR3 DNA reads TGTGCCAGCAGCGTTAAGTTCAACACCATCTATTTT.

This clone was seen once. The chain employs TRBV7-2 and TRBJ1-1; D remains ambiguous. Deletions cut 2 bases from V and 7 bases from J, with 5 bases between. Germline V CDR1 and CDR2: SGHTA, FQGNSA. This CDR3 has 11 residues. The CDR3 loop reads CASSLLVEAFF. CDR3 coding DNA: TGTGCCAGCAGCTTATTGGTTGAAGCTTTCTTT.

The genes are TRBV7-9 and TRBJ1-1; 8 bases are a match to TRBD1. V shed 1 base, J shed 6 bases, and the junction held 7 bases outside the gene matches. The length of the CDR3 is 15 residues. CDR1 is SEHNR, CDR2 FQNEAQ, per germline (reference sequence). The CDR3 nucleotides read TGTGCCAGCAGCTTAGTACCAGGGGGCGCATCTGAAGCTTTCTTT. Amino acids: CASSLVPGGASEAFF.